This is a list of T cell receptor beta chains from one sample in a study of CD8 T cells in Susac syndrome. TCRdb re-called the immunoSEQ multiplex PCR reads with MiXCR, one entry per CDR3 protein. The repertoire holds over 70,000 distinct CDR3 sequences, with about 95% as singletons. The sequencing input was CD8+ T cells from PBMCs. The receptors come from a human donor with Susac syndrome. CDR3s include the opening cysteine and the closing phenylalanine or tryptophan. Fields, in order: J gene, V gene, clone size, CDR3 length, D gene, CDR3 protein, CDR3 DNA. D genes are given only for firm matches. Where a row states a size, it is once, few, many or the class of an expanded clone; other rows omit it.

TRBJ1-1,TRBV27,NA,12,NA,CASLSLNTEAFF,TGTGCCAGCTTGTCCCTGAACACTGAAGCTTTCTTT
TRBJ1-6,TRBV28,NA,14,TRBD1,CASTLSGGYSPLHF,TGTGCCAGCACCCTGTCAGGGGGTTACTCACCCCTCCACTTT
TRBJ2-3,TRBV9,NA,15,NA,CASSPYREFTDTQYF,TGTGCCAGCAGCCCTTACAGGGAATTCACAGATACGCAGTATTTT
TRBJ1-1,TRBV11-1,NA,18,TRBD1,CASSTPAGTGGWITEAFF,TGTGCCAGCAGCACCCCCGCCGGGACAGGGGGCTGGATCACTGAAGCTTTCTTT
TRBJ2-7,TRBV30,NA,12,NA,CAWSVGGYEQYF,TGTGCCTGGAGTGTAGGGGGATACGAGCAGTACTTC
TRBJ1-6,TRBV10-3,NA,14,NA,CAISHSFLNSPLHF,TGTGCCATCAGCCACAGTTTCCTAAATTCACCCCTCCACTTT
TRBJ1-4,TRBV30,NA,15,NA,CAWSWTLATNEKLFF,TGTGCCTGGAGTTGGACCCTTGCAACTAATGAAAAACTGTTTTTT
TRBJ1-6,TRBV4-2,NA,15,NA,CASSQEWSEGSPLHF,TGTGCCAGCAGCCAAGAATGGTCGGAGGGGTCACCCCTCCACTTT
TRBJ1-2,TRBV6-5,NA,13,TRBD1,CASSSGTGVGYTF,TGTGCCAGCAGTTCCGGGACAGGGGTAGGCTACACCTTC
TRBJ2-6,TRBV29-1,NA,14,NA,CSVKGETGANVLTF,TGCAGCGTGAAAGGAGAGACTGGGGCCAACGTCCTGACTTTC
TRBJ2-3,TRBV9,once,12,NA,CASSAAQGTQYF,TGTGCCAGCAGCGCCGCTCAGGGGACGCAGTATTTT
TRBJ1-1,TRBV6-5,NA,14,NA,CASSWDGLNTEAFF,TGTGCCAGCAGTTGGGACGGCTTGAACACTGAAGCTTTCTTT
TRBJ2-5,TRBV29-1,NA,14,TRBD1,CSVLLQGYQETQYF,TGCAGCGTCCTACTACAGGGGTACCAAGAGACCCAGTACTTC
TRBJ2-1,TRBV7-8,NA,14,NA,CASSPAGAFDEQFF,TGTGCCAGCAGCCCCGCGGGGGCGTTCGATGAGCAGTTCTTC
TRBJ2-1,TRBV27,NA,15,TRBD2,CASSNSGGAYNEQFF,TGTGCCAGCAGTAATAGCGGGGGGGCGTACAATGAGCAGTTCTTC
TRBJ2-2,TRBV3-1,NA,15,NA,CASSLGESNTGELFF,TGTGCCAGCAGCCTAGGGGAATCGAACACCGGGGAGCTGTTTTTT
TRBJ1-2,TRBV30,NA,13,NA,CAWRTPGGYGYTF,TGTGCCTGGAGGACCCCCGGAGGCTATGGCTACACCTTC
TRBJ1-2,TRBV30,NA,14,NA,CAWSYQRSQQGYTF,TGTGCCTGGAGTTATCAGAGATCACAACAAGGCTACACCTTC
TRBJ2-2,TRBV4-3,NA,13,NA,CASSQDSRWELFF,TGCGCCAGCAGCCAAGATTCCCGGTGGGAGCTGTTTTTT
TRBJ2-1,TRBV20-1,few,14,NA,CSASSPRSGNEQFF,TGCAGTGCTAGTTCTCCCAGGAGTGGCAATGAGCAGTTCTTC
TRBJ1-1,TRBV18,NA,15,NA,CASSPENPPNTEAFF,TGTGCCAGCTCACCGGAAAATCCCCCAAACACTGAAGCTTTCTTT
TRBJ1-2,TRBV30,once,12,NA,CACTEGGNGYTF,TGTGCCTGTACCGAGGGAGGGAACGGCTACACCTTC
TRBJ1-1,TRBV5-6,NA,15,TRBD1,CASSLTGTGGTEAFF,TGTGCCAGCAGCTTGACCGGGACAGGGGGCACTGAAGCTTTCTTT
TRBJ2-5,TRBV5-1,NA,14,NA,CASSLQGSGETQYF,TGCGCCAGCAGCCTACAGGGCAGTGGGGAGACCCAGTACTTC
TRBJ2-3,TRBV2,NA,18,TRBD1,CASSERDRVDRATDTQYF,TGTGCCAGCAGTGAACGCGACAGGGTCGATAGGGCCACAGATACGCAGTATTTT
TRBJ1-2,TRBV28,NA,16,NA,CASSLTEGGSNYGYTF,TGTGCCAGCAGTTTAACTGAAGGGGGATCAAACTATGGCTACACCTTC
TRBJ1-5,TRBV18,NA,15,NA,CASSPQQGNNQPQHF,TGTGCCAGCTCACCCCAACAGGGAAACAATCAGCCCCAGCATTTT
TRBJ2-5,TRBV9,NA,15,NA,CASSVGAGDQETQYF,TGTGCCAGCAGCGTAGGGGCAGGAGATCAAGAGACCCAGTACTTC
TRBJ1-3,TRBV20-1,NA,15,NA,CSAREGSFTGNTIYF,TGCAGTGCTAGAGAGGGCAGCTTCACTGGAAACACCATATATTTT
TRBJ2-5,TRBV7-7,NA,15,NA,CASSLGPAGQETQYF,TGTGCTAGCAGCTTAGGGCCGGCCGGTCAAGAGACCCAGTACTTC
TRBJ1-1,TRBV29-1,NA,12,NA,CSGHGGNTEAFF,TGCAGCGGACACGGGGGAAACACTGAAGCTTTCTTT
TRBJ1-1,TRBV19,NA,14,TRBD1,CASSGGQQNTEAFF,TGTGCCAGTAGTGGGGGACAGCAGAACACTGAAGCTTTCTTT
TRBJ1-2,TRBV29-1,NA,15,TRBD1,CSAGTALSNNYGYTF,TGCAGCGCCGGGACAGCGTTGAGTAATAACTATGGCTACACCTTC
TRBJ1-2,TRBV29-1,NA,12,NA,CSVEQGPYGYTF,TGCAGCGTTGAACAGGGCCCCTATGGCTACACCTTC
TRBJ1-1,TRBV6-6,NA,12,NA,CASSYGLVEAFF,TGTGCCAGCAGTTACGGTTTGGTTGAGGCTTTCTTT
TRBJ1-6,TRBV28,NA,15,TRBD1,CASIPAQGVRSPLHF,TGTGCCAGCATACCCGCACAGGGGGTTAGATCACCCCTCCACTTT
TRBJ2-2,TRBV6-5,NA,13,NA,CASSYSNSGELFF,TGTGCCAGCAGTTACTCGAACTCCGGGGAGCTGTTTTTT
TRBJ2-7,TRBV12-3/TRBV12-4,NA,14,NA,CASSLPGLSYEQYF,TGTGCCAGCAGTTTACCGGGCCTGTCGTACGAGCAGTACTTC
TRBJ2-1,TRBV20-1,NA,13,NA,CSARGGQHNEQFF,TGCAGTGCTAGAGGTGGCCAGCACAATGAGCAGTTCTTC
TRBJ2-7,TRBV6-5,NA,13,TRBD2,CASSREEGYEQYF,TGTGCCAGCAGCCGGGAGGAAGGCTACGAGCAGTACTTC
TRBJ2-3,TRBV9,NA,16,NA,CASSDNGAPPLDTQYF,TGTGCCAGCAGCGACAACGGTGCCCCCCCATTAGATACGCAGTATTTT
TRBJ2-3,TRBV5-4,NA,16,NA,CASSSGGGRSTDTQYF,TGTGCCAGCAGCTCCGGAGGAGGGAGGAGCACAGATACGCAGTATTTT
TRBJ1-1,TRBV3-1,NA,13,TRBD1,CASSSTGGTMAFF,TGTGCCAGCAGCTCAACAGGGGGCACAATGGCTTTCTTT
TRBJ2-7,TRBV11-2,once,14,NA,CASSRDSVPLEQYF,TGTGCCAGCAGTCGTGACAGTGTCCCCCTCGAGCAGTACTTC
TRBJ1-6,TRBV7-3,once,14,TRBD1,CASSRDRVDSPLHF,TGTGCCAGCAGCCGGGACAGGGTGGATTCACCCCTCCACTTT
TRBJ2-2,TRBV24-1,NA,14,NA,CATSDVTASGELFF,TGTGCCACCAGTGACGTTACAGCGTCCGGGGAGCTGTTTTTT
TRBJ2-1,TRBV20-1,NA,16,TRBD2,CSARDGIAGMGNEQFF,TGCAGTGCTAGAGATGGGATAGCGGGGATGGGCAATGAGCAGTTCTTC
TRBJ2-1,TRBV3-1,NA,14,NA,CASSQQVTGNEQFF,TGTGCCAGCAGCCAACAAGTCACGGGGAATGAGCAGTTCTTC
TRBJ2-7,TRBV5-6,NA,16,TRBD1,CASSLAPGQSSYEQYF,TGTGCCAGCAGCTTGGCCCCGGGACAGAGCTCCTACGAGCAGTACTTC
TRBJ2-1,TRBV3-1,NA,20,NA,CASSQRGPGPSHGGGNEQFF,TGTGCCAGCAGCCAAAGGGGACCTGGACCGAGTCACGGGGGAGGCAATGAGCAGTTCTTC
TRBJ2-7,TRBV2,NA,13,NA,CASIRDISYEQYF,TGTGCCAGCATCCGGGACATCTCCTACGAGCAGTACTTC
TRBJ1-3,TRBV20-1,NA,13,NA,CSAGGVFGNTIYF,TGCAGTGCTGGGGGAGTTTTTGGAAACACCATATATTTT
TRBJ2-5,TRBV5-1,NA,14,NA,CASSLEFPQETQYF,TGCGCCAGCAGCTTGGAATTCCCTCAAGAGACCCAGTACTTC
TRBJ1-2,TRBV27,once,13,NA,CASSLGPGGGYTF,TGTGCCAGCAGTTTAGGCCCAGGTGGGGGCTACACCTTC
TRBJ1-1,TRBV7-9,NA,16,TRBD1,CASSLETGARNTEAFF,TGTGCCAGCAGCTTAGAAACAGGGGCTAGGAACACTGAAGCTTTCTTT
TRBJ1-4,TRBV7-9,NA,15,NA,CASQALGRPAEKLFF,TGTGCCAGCCAAGCTCTGGGACGGCCGGCGGAAAAACTGTTTTTT
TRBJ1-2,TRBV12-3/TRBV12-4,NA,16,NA,CASSSPSDRPNYGYTF,TGTGCCAGCAGCTCCCCCTCAGACAGACCCAACTATGGCTACACCTTC
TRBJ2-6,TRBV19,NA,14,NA,CASSTSYGANVLTF,TGTGCCAGTAGCACATCCTATGGGGCCAACGTCCTGACTTTC
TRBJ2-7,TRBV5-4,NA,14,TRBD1,CASTSGTASYEQYF,TGTGCCAGCACGTCCGGGACAGCCTCCTACGAGCAGTACTTC